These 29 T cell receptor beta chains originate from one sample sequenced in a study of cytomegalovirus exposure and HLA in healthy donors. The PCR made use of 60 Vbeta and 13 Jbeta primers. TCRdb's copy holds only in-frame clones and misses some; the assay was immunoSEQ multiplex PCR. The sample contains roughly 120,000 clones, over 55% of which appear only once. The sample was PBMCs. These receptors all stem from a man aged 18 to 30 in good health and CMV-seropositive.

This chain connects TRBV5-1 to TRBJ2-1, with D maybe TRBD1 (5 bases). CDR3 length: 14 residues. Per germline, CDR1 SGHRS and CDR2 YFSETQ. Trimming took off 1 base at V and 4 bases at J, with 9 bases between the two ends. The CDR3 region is CASSLSGIYNEQFF. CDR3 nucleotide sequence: TGCGCCAGCAGCTTGTCAGGGATATACAATGAGCAGTTCTTC.

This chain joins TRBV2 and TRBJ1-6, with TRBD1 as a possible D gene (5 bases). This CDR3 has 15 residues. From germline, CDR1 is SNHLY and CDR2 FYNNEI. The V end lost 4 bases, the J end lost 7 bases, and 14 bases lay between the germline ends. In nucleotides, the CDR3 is TGTGCCAGCAGTGGGAAGGGGTTGATAAATTCACCCCTCCACTTT. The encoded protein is CASSGKGLINSPLHF. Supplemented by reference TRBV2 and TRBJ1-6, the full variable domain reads EPEVTQTPSHQVTQMGQEVILRCVPISNHLYFYWYRQILGQKVEFLVSFYNNEISEKSEIFDDQFSVERPDGSNFTLKIRSTKLEDSAMYFCASSGKGLINSPLHFGNGTRLTVT.

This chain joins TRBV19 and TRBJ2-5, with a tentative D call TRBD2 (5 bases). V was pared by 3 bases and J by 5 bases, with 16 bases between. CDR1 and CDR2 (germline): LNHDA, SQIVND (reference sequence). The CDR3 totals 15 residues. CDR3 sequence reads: CASSIGLHTGETQYF. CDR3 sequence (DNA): TGTGCCAGTAGTATCGGACTTCATACCGGCGAGACCCAGTACTTC.

CDR3 region: CASSLTSRGNTDTQYF. The CDR3 DNA follows: TGTGCCAGCAGCCTCACGTCCAGGGGAAACACAGATACGCAGTATTTT. The chain employs TRBV5-4 and TRBJ2-3; possible D gene TRBD1, 6 bases. CDR1 SGHNT and CDR2 YYREEE come from the germline V gene (reference sequence). V was clipped by 4 bases and J by 2 bases, with 17 bases between them. The CDR3 has 16 amino acids.

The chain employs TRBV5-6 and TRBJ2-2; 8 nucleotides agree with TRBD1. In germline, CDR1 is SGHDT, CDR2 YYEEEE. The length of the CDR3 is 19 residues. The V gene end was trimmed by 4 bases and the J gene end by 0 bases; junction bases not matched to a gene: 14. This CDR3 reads CASSPRTGYAVANTGELFF. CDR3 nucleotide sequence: TGTGCCAGCAGCCCCAGGACAGGGTACGCTGTCGCGAACACCGGGGAGCTGTTTTTT.

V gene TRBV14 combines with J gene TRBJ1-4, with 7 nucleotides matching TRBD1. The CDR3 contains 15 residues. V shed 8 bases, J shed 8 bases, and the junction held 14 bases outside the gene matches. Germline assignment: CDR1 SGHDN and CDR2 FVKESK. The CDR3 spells CASAQYRGRREKLFF. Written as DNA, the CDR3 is TGTGCCAGCGCGCAGTATAGGGGGCGCCGGGAAAAACTGTTTTTT.

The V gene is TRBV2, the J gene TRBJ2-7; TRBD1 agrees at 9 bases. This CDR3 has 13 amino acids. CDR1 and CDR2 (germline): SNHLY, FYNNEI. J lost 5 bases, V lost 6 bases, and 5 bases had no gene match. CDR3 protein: CASSQQGANEQYF. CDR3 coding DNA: TGTGCCAGCAGCCAACAGGGGGCCAACGAGCAGTACTTC.

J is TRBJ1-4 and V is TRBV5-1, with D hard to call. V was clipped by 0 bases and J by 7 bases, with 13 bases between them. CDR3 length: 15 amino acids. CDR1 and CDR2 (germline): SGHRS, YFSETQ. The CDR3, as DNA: TGCGCCAGCAGCTTGGAAGGGTCCGGGATTGAAAAACTGTTTTTT. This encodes CASSLEGSGIEKLFF.

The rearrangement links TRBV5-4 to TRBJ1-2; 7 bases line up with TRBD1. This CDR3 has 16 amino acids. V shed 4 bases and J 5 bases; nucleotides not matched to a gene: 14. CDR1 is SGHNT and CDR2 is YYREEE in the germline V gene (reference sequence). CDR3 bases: TGTGCCAGCAGCACCAGCCCTACAGGGGTCCTATATGGCTACACCTTC. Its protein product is CASSTSPTGVLYGYTF.

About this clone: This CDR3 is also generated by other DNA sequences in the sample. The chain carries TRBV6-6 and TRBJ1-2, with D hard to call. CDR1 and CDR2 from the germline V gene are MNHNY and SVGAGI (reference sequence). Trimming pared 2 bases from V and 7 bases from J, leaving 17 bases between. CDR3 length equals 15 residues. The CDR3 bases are TGTGCCAGCAGTTACCCCACGGGTCTCCTCGTTGGCTACACCTTC. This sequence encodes CASSYPTGLLVGYTF.

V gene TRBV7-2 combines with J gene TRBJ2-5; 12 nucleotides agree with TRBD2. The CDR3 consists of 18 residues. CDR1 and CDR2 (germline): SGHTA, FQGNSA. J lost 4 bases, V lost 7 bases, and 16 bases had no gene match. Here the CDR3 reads CASTPGGLAGGLGETQYF. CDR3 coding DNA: TGTGCCAGCACCCCAGGCGGGCTAGCGGGGGGGCTGGGAGAGACCCAGTACTTC.

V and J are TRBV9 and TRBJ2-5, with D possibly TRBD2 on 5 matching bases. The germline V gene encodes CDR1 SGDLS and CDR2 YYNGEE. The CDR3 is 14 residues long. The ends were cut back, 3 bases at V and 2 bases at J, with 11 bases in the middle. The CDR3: CASSGPDSQETQYF. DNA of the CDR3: TGTGCCAGCAGCGGACCGGACTCTCAAGAGACCCAGTACTTC. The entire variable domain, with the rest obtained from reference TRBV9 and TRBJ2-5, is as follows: DSGVTQTPKHLITATGQRVTLRCSPRSGDLSVYWYQQSLDQGLQFLIQYYNGEERAKGNILERFSAQQFPDLHSELNLSSLELGDSALYFCASSGPDSQETQYFGPGTRLLVL.

CDR3 amino acids: CASSWGDRSYNEQFF. The CDR3 bases are TGCGCCAGCAGCTGGGGGGACAGGAGCTACAATGAGCAGTTCTTC. The V and J genes are TRBV5-1 and TRBJ2-1; TRBD1 aligns across 8 bases. The J segment lost 3 bases and the V segment lost 3 bases, leaving 5 bases of the junction unmatched. The CDR3 has 15 residues. Germline lookup yields CDR1 SGHRS and CDR2 YFSETQ. The whole variable domain, filled in from reference TRBV5-1 and TRBJ2-1, reads KAGVTQTPRYLIKTRGQQVTLSCSPISGHRSVSWYQQTPGQGLQFLFEYFSETQRNKGNFPGRFSGRQFSNSRSEMNVSTLELGDSALYLCASSWGDRSYNEQFFGPGTRLTVL.

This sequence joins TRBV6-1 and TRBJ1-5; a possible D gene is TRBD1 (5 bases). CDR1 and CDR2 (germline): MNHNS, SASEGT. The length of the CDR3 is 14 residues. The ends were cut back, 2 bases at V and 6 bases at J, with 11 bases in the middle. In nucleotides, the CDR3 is TGTGCCAGCAGTGAAAGGACGGGGGGTCAGCCCCAGCATTTT. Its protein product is CASSERTGGQPQHF.

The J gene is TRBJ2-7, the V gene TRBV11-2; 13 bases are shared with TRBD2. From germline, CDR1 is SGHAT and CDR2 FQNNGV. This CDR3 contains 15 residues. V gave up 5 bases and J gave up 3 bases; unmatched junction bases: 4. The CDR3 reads CASSATSGGFYEQYV. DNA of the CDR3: TGTGCCAGCAGCGCGACTAGCGGGGGGTTCTACGAGCAGTACGTC.

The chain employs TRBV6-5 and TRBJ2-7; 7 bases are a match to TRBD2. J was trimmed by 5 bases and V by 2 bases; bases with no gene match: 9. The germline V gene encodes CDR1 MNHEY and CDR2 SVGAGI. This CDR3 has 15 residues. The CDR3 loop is CASSYEGREGDEQYF. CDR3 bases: TGTGCCAGCAGTTACGAGGGCAGGGAGGGCGACGAGCAGTACTTC.

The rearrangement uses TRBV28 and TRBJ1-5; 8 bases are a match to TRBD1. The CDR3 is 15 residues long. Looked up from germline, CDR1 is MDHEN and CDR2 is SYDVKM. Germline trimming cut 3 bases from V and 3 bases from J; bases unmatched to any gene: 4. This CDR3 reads CASSFQGAFNQPQHF. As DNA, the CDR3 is TGTGCCAGCAGTTTCCAGGGGGCCTTCAATCAGCCCCAGCATTTT.

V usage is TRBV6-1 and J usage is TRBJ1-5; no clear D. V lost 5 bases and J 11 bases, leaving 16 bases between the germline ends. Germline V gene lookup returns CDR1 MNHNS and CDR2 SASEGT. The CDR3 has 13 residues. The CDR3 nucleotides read TGTGCCAGCAGTCGACGGCCCGAGGAGGCCCAGCATTTT. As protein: CASSRRPEEAQHF.

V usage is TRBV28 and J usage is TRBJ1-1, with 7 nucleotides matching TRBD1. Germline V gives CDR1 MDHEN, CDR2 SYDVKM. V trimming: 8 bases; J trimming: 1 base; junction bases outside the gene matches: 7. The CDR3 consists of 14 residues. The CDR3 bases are TGTGCCAGCGCCCGAGGGGGCGAGAACACTGAAGCTTTCTTT. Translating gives CASARGGENTEAFF.

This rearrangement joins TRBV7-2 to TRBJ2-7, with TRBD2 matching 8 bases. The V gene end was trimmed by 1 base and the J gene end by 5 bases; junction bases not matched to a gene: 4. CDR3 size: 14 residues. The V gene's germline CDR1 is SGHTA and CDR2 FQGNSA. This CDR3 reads CASSLVRGGHEQYF. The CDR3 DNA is TGTGCCAGCAGCTTAGTGCGCGGGGGGCACGAGCAGTACTTC.

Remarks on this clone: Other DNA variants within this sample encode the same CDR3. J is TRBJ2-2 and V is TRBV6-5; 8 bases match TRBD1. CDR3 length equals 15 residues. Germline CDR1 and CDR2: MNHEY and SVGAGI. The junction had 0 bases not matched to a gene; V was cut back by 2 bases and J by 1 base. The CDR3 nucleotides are TGTGCCAGCAGTTACGACAGGGGGAACACCGGGGAGCTGTTTTTT. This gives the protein CASSYDRGNTGELFF.

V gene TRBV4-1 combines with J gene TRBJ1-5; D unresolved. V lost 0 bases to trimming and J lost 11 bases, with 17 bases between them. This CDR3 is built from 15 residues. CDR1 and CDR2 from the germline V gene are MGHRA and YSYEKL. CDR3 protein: CASSQENHGPGAQHF. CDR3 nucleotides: TGCGCCAGCAGCCAAGAGAACCACGGTCCCGGGGCCCAGCATTTT.

CDR3: CASSLLPTRGRQETQYF. The CDR3 nucleotides are TGTGCCAGCAGCTTGCTCCCCACCCGGGGTCGGCAAGAGACCCAGTACTTC. This chain joins TRBV7-6 and TRBJ2-5; perhaps TRBD2 as D (5 bases). Germline-derived CDR1 and CDR2 are SGHVS and FNYEAQ. This CDR3 is 17 amino acids long. V gave up 3 bases and J gave up 2 bases, with 19 bases separating them.

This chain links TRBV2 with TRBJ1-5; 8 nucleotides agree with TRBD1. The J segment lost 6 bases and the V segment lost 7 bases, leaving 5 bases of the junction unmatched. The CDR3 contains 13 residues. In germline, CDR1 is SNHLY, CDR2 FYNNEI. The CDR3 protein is CASTRDRGQPQHF. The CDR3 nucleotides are TGTGCCAGCACCCGAGACAGGGGTCAGCCCCAGCATTTT.

The CDR3 DNA reads as TGTGCCTGGAGTATGCAGGGGGGAGCCTACGAGCAGTACTTC. It specifies CAWSMQGGAYEQYF. The rearrangement joins TRBV30 to TRBJ2-7; possibly TRBD1 for D (7 bases). Per the germline V gene, CDR1 is GTSNPN and CDR2 is SVGIG (reference sequence). The CDR3 totals 14 residues. V lost 2 bases, J lost 2 bases, and 13 bases lay in between. The full variable domain, completed using reference TRBV30 and TRBJ2-7, is SQTIHQWPATLVQPVGSPLSLECTVEGTSNPNLYWYRQAAGRGLQLLFYSVGIGQISSEVPQNLSASRPQDRQFILSSKKLLLSDSGFYLCAWSMQGGAYEQYFGPGTRLTVT.

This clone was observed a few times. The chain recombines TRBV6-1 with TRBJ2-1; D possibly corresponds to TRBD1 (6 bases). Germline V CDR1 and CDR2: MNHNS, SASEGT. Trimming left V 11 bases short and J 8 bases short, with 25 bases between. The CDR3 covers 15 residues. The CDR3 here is CAAKQGPPTQYEQFF. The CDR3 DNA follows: TGTGCCGCCAAACAGGGCCCCCCCACACAATATGAGCAGTTCTTC.

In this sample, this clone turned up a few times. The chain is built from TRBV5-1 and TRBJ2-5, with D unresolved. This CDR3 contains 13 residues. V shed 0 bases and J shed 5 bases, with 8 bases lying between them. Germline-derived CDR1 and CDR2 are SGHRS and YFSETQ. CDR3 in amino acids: CASSLGGWETQYF. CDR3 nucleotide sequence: TGCGCCAGCAGCTTGGGAGGATGGGAGACCCAGTACTTC.

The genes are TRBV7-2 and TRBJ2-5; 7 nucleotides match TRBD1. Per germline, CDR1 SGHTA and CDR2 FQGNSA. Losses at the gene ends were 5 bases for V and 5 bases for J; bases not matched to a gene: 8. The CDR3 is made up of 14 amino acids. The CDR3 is CASSLHRGWETQYF. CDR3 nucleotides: TGTGCCAGCAGCCTCCACAGGGGCTGGGAGACCCAGTACTTC.

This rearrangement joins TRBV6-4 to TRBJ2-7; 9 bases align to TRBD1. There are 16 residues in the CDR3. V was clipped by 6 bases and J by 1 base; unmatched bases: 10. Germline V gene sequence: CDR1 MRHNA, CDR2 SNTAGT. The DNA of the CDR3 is TGTGCCAGCAGGCCCGGGACAGGGCCCCCTTCCTACGAGCAGTACTTC. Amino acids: CASRPGTGPPSYEQYF.